This record looks at one T cell receptor (beta chain) sequence and its context. The antigen is not known. The data are from a study of cytomegalovirus exposure and HLA in healthy donors. The PCR used 60 Vbeta and 13 Jbeta primers. Sequenced by immunoSEQ multiplex PCR; TCRdb stores in-frame clones only, minus some. The sample has over 150,000 clones; 70% to 80% are singletons. Study results and caveats: In presence/absence analyses, roughly uniform sequencing depth across donors was assumed.

Germline CDR1 and CDR2: SGHVS and FQNEAQ. With V trimmed by 3 bases and J by 3 bases, 5 bases remained unmatched. CDR3 size: 14 residues. All donors participated as healthy donors of bone marrow. Sequenced input: PBMCs. The chain uses TRBV7-8 and TRBJ2-7, with TRBD1 identical over 7 bases. This receptor was obtained from a man aged 25 to 40 in good health and CMV-seropositive. CDR3 bases: TGTGCCAGCAGCTTTTCCGGGACAGACTACGAGCAGTACTTC. Amino acids: CASSFSGTDYEQYF.